The rows below give T cell receptor beta chains drawn from one sample of a study of blood T cell repertoires in COVID-19. Method: immunoSEQ multiplex PCR; TCRdb's copy keeps in-frame clones and lacks some. The data show some 240,000 clones, 70% to 90% seen once. Sequenced material: PBMCs or T cells enriched from blood (not recorded which). The source is a woman in her 40s with acute COVID-19. CDR3s include the opening cysteine and the closing phenylalanine or tryptophan. A D gene is named only where the DNA matches it firmly. Not all rows give a size; the values are once, few, many and, for expanded clones, a class.

V: TRBV10-2
size: -
J: TRBJ1-2
D: -
DNA: TGCGCCAGCAGTGAGTCGACAGGCGGCTACACCTTC
CDR3: CASSESTGGYTF

V: TRBV5-1
size: -
J: TRBJ1-6
D: -
DNA: TGCGCCAGCAGGGTCCGGGACATTGATAATTCACCCCTCCACTTT
CDR3: CASRVRDIDNSPLHF

V: TRBV24-1
size: -
J: TRBJ2-1
D: -
DNA: TGTGCCACCAGTGACCCCGGACTTTCCTACAATGAGCAGTTCTTC
CDR3: CATSDPGLSYNEQFF

V: TRBV30
size: -
J: TRBJ2-3
D: TRBD2
DNA: TGTGCCCTAGACAAAGGGCGGGAGGGCCTAGATACGCAGTATTTT
CDR3: CALDKGREGLDTQYF

V: TRBV19
size: -
J: TRBJ2-2
D: TRBD1
DNA: TGTGCCAGTCAAACCCGGGACAGGCGGGCTAACACCGGGGAGCTGTTTTTT
CDR3: CASQTRDRRANTGELFF

V: TRBV29-1
size: -
J: TRBJ2-7
D: TRBD1
DNA: TGCAGCGTTGAAACAGGGGGCAAGGACGAGCAGTACTTC
CDR3: CSVETGGKDEQYF

V: TRBV19
size: -
J: TRBJ2-2
D: -
DNA: TGTGCCAGTAGGAGGCGGGCGGACACCGGGGAGCTGTTTTTT
CDR3: CASRRRADTGELFF

V: TRBV24-1
size: -
J: TRBJ1-5
D: TRBD1
DNA: TGTGCCACCAGTGATGCTCAGGGGGATCGGAATCAGCCCCAGCATTTT
CDR3: CATSDAQGDRNQPQHF

V: TRBV11-3
size: -
J: TRBJ1-2
D: TRBD1
DNA: TGTGCCAGCAGTCCGGGACAGGGGTTTGGATATGGCTACACCTTC
CDR3: CASSPGQGFGYGYTF

V: TRBV18
size: -
J: TRBJ2-7
D: -
DNA: TGTGCCAGCTCACCACCACAGGCTGTGTACGAGCAGTACTTC
CDR3: CASSPPQAVYEQYF

V: TRBV7-9
size: -
J: TRBJ2-2
D: TRBD2
DNA: TGTGCCAGCAGCTTAATAAGGGGAGGGCCTTTTACCGGGGAGCTGTTTTTT
CDR3: CASSLIRGGPFTGELFF

V: TRBV5-4
size: -
J: TRBJ2-5
D: TRBD2
DNA: TGTGCCAGCACAAACGTCGGGGGGGCGAGGGAGACCCAGTACTTC
CDR3: CASTNVGGARETQYF

V: TRBV15
size: -
J: TRBJ1-2
D: TRBD1
DNA: TGTGCCACCAGCAGAACTCAGGGGGCCTTCTATGGCTACACCTTC
CDR3: CATSRTQGAFYGYTF

V: TRBV6-5
size: -
J: TRBJ1-5
D: TRBD1
DNA: TGTGCCAGCAGGGGACAGAGGAATCAGCCCCAGCATTTT
CDR3: CASRGQRNQPQHF

V: TRBV7-3
size: -
J: TRBJ1-6
D: TRBD1
DNA: TGTGCCAGCAGCTTCGACAGGGGGCGGAATTCACCCCTCCACTTT
CDR3: CASSFDRGRNSPLHF

V: TRBV9
size: -
J: TRBJ2-7
D: TRBD2
DNA: TGTGCCGGAGTAGCGGGGGGGCTTAACTACGAGCAGTACTTC
CDR3: CAGVAGGLNYEQYF

V: TRBV19
size: -
J: TRBJ1-3
D: -
DNA: TGTGCCAGTAGCATCAATGCCGGGAAACAAGGAAACACCATATATTTT
CDR3: CASSINAGKQGNTIYF

V: TRBV6-1
size: -
J: TRBJ1-3
D: TRBD1
DNA: TGTGCCAGCAGTGCCTTGGGACAGGGGGCATTAACTGGAAACACCATATATTTT
CDR3: CASSALGQGALTGNTIYF

V: TRBV7-9
size: -
J: TRBJ2-7
D: TRBD2
DNA: TGTGCCAGCAGCCCGGGACTAGCGGGAGGTTTCTCCTACGAGCAGTACTTC
CDR3: CASSPGLAGGFSYEQYF

V: TRBV5-4
size: -
J: TRBJ2-7
D: TRBD2
DNA: TGTGCCAGCAGCCCGCATAGCGGGAGGCCCGATTTTAATTCGGAGCAGTACTTC
CDR3: CASSPHSGRPDFNSEQYF

V: TRBV5-5
size: -
J: TRBJ1-6
D: -
DNA: TGTGCCAGCAGCTTTAACAGGGCAAATTCACCCCTCCACTTT
CDR3: CASSFNRANSPLHF

V: TRBV7-8
size: -
J: TRBJ2-5
D: -
DNA: TGTGCCAGCAGCTTTCGGGTGGGTCAAGAGACCCAGTACTTC
CDR3: CASSFRVGQETQYF

V: TRBV4-1
size: -
J: TRBJ2-7
D: TRBD1
DNA: TGCGCCAGCAGCCAGACAGGGTTCTACGAGCAGTACTTC
CDR3: CASSQTGFYEQYF

V: TRBV7-9
size: once
J: TRBJ2-7
D: TRBD1
DNA: TGTGCCAGCAGCTTAGTGGCAGGGGGAATGGGTGAGCAGTACTTC
CDR3: CASSLVAGGMGEQYF

V: TRBV2
size: -
J: TRBJ1-2
D: -
DNA: TGTGCCAGCAGTGGGGCGCTGGGAGACTATGGCTACACCTTC
CDR3: CASSGALGDYGYTF

V: TRBV6-5
size: -
J: TRBJ2-6
D: -
DNA: TGTGCCAGCGGAACAGGGCCCTCTGGGGCCAACGTCCTGACTTTC
CDR3: CASGTGPSGANVLTF

V: TRBV3-1/TRBV3-2
size: -
J: TRBJ2-1
D: -
DNA: TGTGCCAGCAGCCAAGGTTTCAGTGGGGCTTACAATGAGCAGTTCTTC
CDR3: CASSQGFSGAYNEQFF

V: TRBV30
size: -
J: TRBJ2-1
D: TRBD2
DNA: TGTGCCTGGAGTGGTTTACCGGGAGCGGGAAATGAGCAGTTCTTC
CDR3: CAWSGLPGAGNEQFF

V: TRBV7-9
size: -
J: TRBJ2-7
D: TRBD1
DNA: TGTGCCGGTACCGGGACAGGGGAGACGTACGAGCAGTACTTC
CDR3: CAGTGTGETYEQYF

V: TRBV6-1
size: -
J: TRBJ1-5
D: -
DNA: TGTGCCAGCAGTGAAGACTTTAGCAATCAGCCCCAGCATTTT
CDR3: CASSEDFSNQPQHF

V: TRBV5-1
size: -
J: TRBJ2-7
D: -
DNA: TGCGCCAGCAGCCCCACAGGGTCCGGCGAGCAGTACTTC
CDR3: CASSPTGSGEQYF

V: TRBV28
size: -
J: TRBJ2-2
D: -
DNA: TGTGCCACCGTAACGAACACCGGGGAGCTGTTTTTT
CDR3: CATVTNTGELFF

V: TRBV27
size: -
J: TRBJ2-7
D: -
DNA: TGTGCCAGCAGTTTAGGTCAGTCCTACGAGCAGTACTTC
CDR3: CASSLGQSYEQYF

V: TRBV4-1
size: -
J: TRBJ1-1
D: -
DNA: TGCGCCAGCAGCCAAGACGAGGGAGATAACACTGAAGCTTTCTTT
CDR3: CASSQDEGDNTEAFF

V: TRBV7-9
size: -
J: TRBJ2-3
D: TRBD2
DNA: TGTGCCAGCAGCTTGGGGACTAGCCAGACAGATACGCAGTATTTT
CDR3: CASSLGTSQTDTQYF

V: TRBV5-1
size: few
J: TRBJ2-7
D: TRBD2
DNA: TGCGCCAGCAGCTTGGTAGCGGGAGAGTCCTACGAGCAGTACTTC
CDR3: CASSLVAGESYEQYF

V: TRBV7-2
size: -
J: TRBJ2-2
D: -
DNA: TGTGCCAGCAGGGGGGCAGCGGGATTTACCGGGGAGCTGTTTTTT
CDR3: CASRGAAGFTGELFF

V: TRBV5-4
size: -
J: TRBJ2-7
D: TRBD1
DNA: TGTGCCAGCAGCCGAGGACAGGGGGGGCTCTACGAGCAGTACTTC
CDR3: CASSRGQGGLYEQYF

V: TRBV6-5
size: -
J: TRBJ1-1
D: -
DNA: TGTGCCAGCCTCCCGGGGTTTGGAGCTGAAGCTTTCTTT
CDR3: CASLPGFGAEAFF

V: TRBV12-3/TRBV12-4
size: -
J: TRBJ2-7
D: TRBD2
DNA: TGTGCCAGCCTGGAAGGACTAGGCTACGAGCAGTACTTC
CDR3: CASLEGLGYEQYF